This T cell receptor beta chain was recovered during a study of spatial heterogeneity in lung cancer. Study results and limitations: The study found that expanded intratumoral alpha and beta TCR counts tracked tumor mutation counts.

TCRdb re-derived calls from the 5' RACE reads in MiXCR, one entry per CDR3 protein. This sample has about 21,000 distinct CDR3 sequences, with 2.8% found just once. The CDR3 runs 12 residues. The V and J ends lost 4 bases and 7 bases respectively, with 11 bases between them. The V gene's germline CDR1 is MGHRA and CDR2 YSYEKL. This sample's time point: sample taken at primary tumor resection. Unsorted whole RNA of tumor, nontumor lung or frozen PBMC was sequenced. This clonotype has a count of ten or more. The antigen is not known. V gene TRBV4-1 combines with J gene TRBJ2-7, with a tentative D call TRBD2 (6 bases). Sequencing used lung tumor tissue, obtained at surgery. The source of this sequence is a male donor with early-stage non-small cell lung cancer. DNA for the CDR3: TGCGCCAGCAGCCGACTTGGGGGGGAGCAGTACTTC. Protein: CASSRLGGEQYF.